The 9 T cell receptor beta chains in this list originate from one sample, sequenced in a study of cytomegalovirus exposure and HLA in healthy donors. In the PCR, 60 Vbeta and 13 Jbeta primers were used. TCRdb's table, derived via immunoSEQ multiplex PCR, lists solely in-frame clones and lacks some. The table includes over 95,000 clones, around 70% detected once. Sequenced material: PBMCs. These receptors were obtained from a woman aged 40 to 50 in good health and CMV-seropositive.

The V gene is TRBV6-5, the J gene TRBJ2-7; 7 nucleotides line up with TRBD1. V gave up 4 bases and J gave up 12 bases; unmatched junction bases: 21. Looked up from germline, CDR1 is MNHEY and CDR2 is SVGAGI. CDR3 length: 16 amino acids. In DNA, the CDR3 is TGTGCCAGCAGTTTCCGGAGTCGGACAGGATGTCCTCTGCGGTACTTC. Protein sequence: CASSFRSRTGCPLRYF.

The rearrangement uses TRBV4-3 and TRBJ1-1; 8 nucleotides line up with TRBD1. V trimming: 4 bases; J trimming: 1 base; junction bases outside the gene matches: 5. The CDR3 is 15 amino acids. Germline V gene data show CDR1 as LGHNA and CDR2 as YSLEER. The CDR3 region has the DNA TGCGCCAGCAGCCCCTCGGACAGGGCGAACACTGAAGCTTTCTTT. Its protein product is CASSPSDRANTEAFF.

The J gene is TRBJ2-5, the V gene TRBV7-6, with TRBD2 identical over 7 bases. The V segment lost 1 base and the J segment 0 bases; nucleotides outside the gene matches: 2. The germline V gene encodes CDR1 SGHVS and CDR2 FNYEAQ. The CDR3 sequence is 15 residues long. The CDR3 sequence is CASSLVAGDQETQYF. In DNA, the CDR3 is TGTGCCAGCAGCTTAGTAGCGGGTGACCAAGAGACCCAGTACTTC.

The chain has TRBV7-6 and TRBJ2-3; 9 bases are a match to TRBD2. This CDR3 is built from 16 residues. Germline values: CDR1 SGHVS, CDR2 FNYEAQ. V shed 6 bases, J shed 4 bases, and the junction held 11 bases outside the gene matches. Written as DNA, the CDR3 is TGTGCCAGCAGGCTGACTAGCGGCCAGACACCAGATACGCAGTATTTT. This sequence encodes CASRLTSGQTPDTQYF.

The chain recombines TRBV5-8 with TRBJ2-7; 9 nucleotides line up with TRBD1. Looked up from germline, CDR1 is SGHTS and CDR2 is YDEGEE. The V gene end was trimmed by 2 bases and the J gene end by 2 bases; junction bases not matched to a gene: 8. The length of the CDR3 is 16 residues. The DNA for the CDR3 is TGTGCCAGCAGCTTTTCTCCCGGACAGGGGACCTACGAGCAGTACTTC. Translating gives CASSFSPGQGTYEQYF.

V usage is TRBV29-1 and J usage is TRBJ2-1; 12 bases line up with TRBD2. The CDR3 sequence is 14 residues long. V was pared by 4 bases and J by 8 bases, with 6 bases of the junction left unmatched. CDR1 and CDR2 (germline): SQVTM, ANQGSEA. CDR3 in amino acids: CSVGGTSGFDEQFF. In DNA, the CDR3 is TGCAGCGTTGGGGGGACTAGCGGGTTCGATGAGCAGTTCTTC.

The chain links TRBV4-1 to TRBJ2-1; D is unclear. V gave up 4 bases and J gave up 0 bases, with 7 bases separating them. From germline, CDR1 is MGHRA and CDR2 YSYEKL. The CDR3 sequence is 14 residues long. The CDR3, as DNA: TGCGCCAGCAGCCTAACACGCTCCTACAATGAGCAGTTCTTC. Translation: CASSLTRSYNEQFF.

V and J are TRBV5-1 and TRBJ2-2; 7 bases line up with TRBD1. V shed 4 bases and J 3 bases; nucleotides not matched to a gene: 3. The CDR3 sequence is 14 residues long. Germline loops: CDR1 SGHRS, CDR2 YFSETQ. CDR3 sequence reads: CASSLGTDTGELFF. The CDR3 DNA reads TGCGCCAGCAGCCTAGGGACAGACACCGGGGAGCTGTTTTTT.

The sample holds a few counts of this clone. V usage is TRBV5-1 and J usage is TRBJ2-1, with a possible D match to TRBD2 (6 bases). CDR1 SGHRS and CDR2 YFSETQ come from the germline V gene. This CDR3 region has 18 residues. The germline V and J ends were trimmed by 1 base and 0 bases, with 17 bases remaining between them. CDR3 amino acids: CASSLLPLGGSSYNEQFF. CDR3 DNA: TGCGCCAGCAGCTTGTTGCCGCTTGGGGGGAGCTCCTACAATGAGCAGTTCTTC.